The subject of this entry is one TCR beta chain. Its target is unknown. These data come from a study of T cells in Graves' hyperthyroidism and ophthalmopathy. General study results and limits: Most expanded thyroid clonotypes above 0.001 also appeared in blood.

The CDR3 has 13 residues. The J segment lost 7 bases and the V segment lost 8 bases, leaving 3 bases of the junction unmatched. Per the germline V gene, CDR1 is SEHNR and CDR2 is FQNEAQ (reference sequence). Amplified TCR beta CDR3 regions derived from RNA transcripts. The HTBI primer set served for first-round RT-PCR of the TCR CDR3. Each CDR3 protein gets one entry after TCRdb re-called the multiplex PCR reads with MiXCR. This table has about half a million distinct CDR3 sequences, just under 20% appearing once. This sequence joins TRBV7-9 and TRBJ1-4, with 11 bases aligning to TRBD1. The sequence was obtained from a man between 35 and 55 years old with Graves' ophthalmopathy. Sequencing was performed on blood. CDR3 loop: CASFGTGGEKLFF. In nucleotides, the CDR3 is TGTGCCAGCTTCGGGACAGGGGGTGAAAAACTGTTTTTT.